The source of this T cell receptor (beta chain) is a study of blood T cell repertoires in COVID-19. Study summary: The analysed material was cDNA or gDNA that came from T cells, B-cell-depleted T cells, or PBMCs.

Clones were read by immunoSEQ multiplex PCR, and TCRdb kept only the in-frame ones, dropping some. The data show 240,000 or so clones, approximately 90% seen once. This CDR3 has 12 amino acids. Per the germline V gene, CDR1 is MNHEY and CDR2 is SVGAGI. Trimming shortened V by 5 bases and J by 5 bases, and 9 bases separated the two germline ends. Notes on this clone: Other DNA variants within this sample encode the same CDR3.

The clonotype comes from a woman aged 40 to 55 who had recovered from COVID-19. What was sequenced was peripheral blood. The chain recombines TRBV6-5 with TRBJ2-5; a possible D gene is TRBD2 (6 bases). In DNA, the CDR3 is TGTGCCAGCAGTCCTCGGGGGGAGACCCAGTACTTC. Amino acid sequence: CASSPRGETQYF.